This passage covers 31 T cell receptor beta chains from one sample sequenced in a study of shared clonotypes between healthy human individuals. Profiled with immunoSEQ multiplex PCR; TCRdb holds only in-frame clones, not every one. Found here are around 2.1 million clones, 93% of them singletons; the top ten hold 1.5% to 2%. Naive CD8 isolation took CD45RO-negative cells positively selected for CCR7 and excluded terminally differentiated effector memory CD45RA+ cells. Sample: naive CD8+ T cells from PBMCs. These receptor sequences come from a man younger than 30 in good health. Some clones in this sample may be carry-over from other donors' samples.

This clone was observed a few times. The chain uses TRBV29-1 and TRBJ1-1; no definite D call. Germline CDR1 SQVTM, CDR2 ANQGSEA. Trimming removed 8 bases from V and 1 base from J, with 14 bases in between. CDR3 length: 13 residues. DNA for the CDR3: TGCAGCTTTACCCGGGTTTCGAACACTGAAGCTTTCTTT. Translated, it gives CSFTRVSNTEAFF.

V usage is TRBV27 and J usage is TRBJ2-7; 8 positions agree with TRBD1. V was clipped by 5 bases and J by 1 base; unmatched bases: 7. Germline CDR1 and CDR2: MNHEY and SMNVEV (reference sequence). The CDR3 consists of 15 residues. The CDR3 loop reads CASSARDRYSYEQYF. The CDR3 DNA is TGTGCCAGCAGTGCTCGGGACAGGTATTCCTACGAGCAGTACTTC.

The chain is built from TRBV4-1 and TRBJ2-7, with 11 nucleotides matching TRBD2. The length of the CDR3 is 14 residues. The V gene's germline CDR1 is MGHRA and CDR2 YSYEKL. V was clipped by 4 bases and J by 4 bases; unmatched bases: 3. CDR3 amino acids: CASSRTSGSYEQYF. The CDR3 bases are TGCGCCAGCAGCCGAACTAGCGGGAGTTACGAGCAGTACTTC.

This clone was recorded only once. The chain combines TRBV10-3 with TRBJ2-2; 8 nucleotides agree with TRBD2. The CDR3 extends over 16 amino acids. In germline, CDR1 is ENHRY, CDR2 SYGVKD. The V segment lost 7 bases and the J segment 4 bases; nucleotides outside the gene matches: 11. Here the CDR3 reads CAITGRSGSPTGELFF. The CDR3 coding sequence is TGTGCCATCACTGGTCGGAGCGGGAGCCCCACCGGGGAGCTGTTTTTT.

The J gene is TRBJ1-4, the V gene TRBV28; the D gene is possibly TRBD1 (5 bases). Germline V lookup: CDR1 MDHEN, CDR2 SYDVKM. The V end was cut by 5 bases, the J end by 3 bases, with 16 bases between. The CDR3 covers 16 residues. CDR3 amino acids: CASSIPRGTPNEKLFF. CDR3 DNA: TGTGCCAGCAGTATACCCCGGGGCACGCCTAATGAAAAACTGTTTTTT.

CDR3 sequence reads: CASGRGPGEQYF. In DNA, the CDR3 is TGCGCCAGCGGCAGGGGTCCCGGTGAGCAGTACTTC. V gene TRBV5-1 combines with J gene TRBJ2-7; D is possibly TRBD1 (6 bases). Trimming cost V 7 bases and J 7 bases, with 15 bases left between them. The CDR3 covers 12 residues. Germline CDR1 and CDR2: SGHRS and YFSETQ.

The chain employs TRBV2 and TRBJ2-2; maybe TRBD1 (5 bases). Per germline, CDR1 SNHLY and CDR2 FYNNEI. This CDR3 has 15 amino acids. The ends were cut back, 1 base at V and 1 base at J, with 7 bases in the middle. The CDR3 bases are TGTGCCAGCAGTGAAGGGCAGGGGAACACCGGGGAGCTGTTTTTT. Encoded protein: CASSEGQGNTGELFF. Using reference TRBV2 and TRBJ2-2 for the parts outside the CDR3, the full variable domain is EPEVTQTPSHQVTQMGQEVILRCVPISNHLYFYWYRQILGQKVEFLVSFYNNEISEKSEIFDDQFSVERPDGSNFTLKIRSTKLEDSAMYFCASSEGQGNTGELFFGEGSRLTVL.

The chain uses TRBV7-9 and TRBJ1-2; TRBD1 might be the D (6 bases). V lost 3 bases and J 3 bases, leaving 8 bases between the germline ends. Germline lookup yields CDR1 SEHNR and CDR2 FQNEAQ (reference sequence). The CDR3 consists of 13 residues. CDR3 nucleotides: TGTGCCAGCAGCTTCCCAGGGGACTATGGCTACACCTTC. It yields the protein CASSFPGDYGYTF. Complete variable domain (other parts from reference TRBV7-9 and TRBJ1-2): DTGVSQNPRHKITKRGQNVTFRCDPISEHNRLYWYRQTLGQGPEFLTYFQNEAQLEKSRLLSDRFSAERPKGSFSTLEIQRTEQGDSAMYLCASSFPGDYGYTFGSGTRLTVV.

The gene calls are TRBV5-6 and TRBJ2-7, with TRBD1 matching over 9 bases. The CDR3 consists of 16 residues. Germline V gene sequence: CDR1 SGHDT, CDR2 YYEEEE. The ends lost 1 base at V and 3 bases at J; junction bases unmatched: 8. DNA of the CDR3: TGTGCCAGCAGCTTGTTTGTCGGGACAGGGTTCTACGAGCAGTACTTC. Protein product: CASSLFVGTGFYEQYF.

The chain employs TRBV27 and TRBJ1-1; perhaps TRBD1 as D (5 bases). This CDR3 region has 15 residues. V lost 7 bases to trimming and J lost 3 bases, with 18 bases between them. Germline assignment: CDR1 MNHEY and CDR2 SMNVEV (reference sequence). CDR3 sequence reads: CASIPGMGTYTEAFF. The DNA for the CDR3 is TGTGCCAGCATTCCAGGGATGGGGACGTACACTGAAGCTTTCTTT.

The chain recombines TRBV28 with TRBJ2-7; D possibly corresponds to TRBD2 (5 bases). Germline V gene data show CDR1 as MDHEN and CDR2 as SYDVKM. Trimming removed 2 bases at V and 0 bases at J, with 11 bases between. The CDR3 contains 15 residues. The CDR3 spells CASSLKGGFSYEQYF. The CDR3 DNA reads TGTGCCAGCAGTTTAAAGGGCGGGTTCTCCTACGAGCAGTACTTC.

This rearrangement joins TRBV2 to TRBJ2-7, with D tentatively TRBD2 (6 bases). Trimming shortened V by 1 base and J by 3 bases, and 13 bases separated the two germline ends. The germline V gene has CDR1 SNHLY and CDR2 FYNNEI. The CDR3 contains 15 residues. The CDR3: CASSEGVGGVYEQYF. DNA for the CDR3: TGTGCCAGCAGTGAAGGGGTCGGCGGGGTCTACGAGCAGTACTTC.

The chain uses TRBV2 and TRBJ2-3, with 8 bases lining up with TRBD1. The CDR3 extends over 14 amino acids. Germline V CDR1 and CDR2: SNHLY, FYNNEI. V lost 11 bases to trimming and J lost 0 bases; unmatched junction nucleotides: 7. Here the CDR3 DNA reads TGTGCCGGGGAGGACAGGGTTAGCACAGATACGCAGTATTTT. Amino acids: CAGEDRVSTDTQYF.

The V gene is TRBV29-1, the J gene TRBJ1-3; D not certain. Germline V CDR1 and CDR2: SQVTM, ANQGSEA. CDR3 length: 14 amino acids. Trimming removed 0 bases at V and 0 bases at J, with 6 bases between. The CDR3 DNA follows: TGCAGCGTTGAAGATCCCCACTCTGGAAACACCATATATTTT. Its translation is CSVEDPHSGNTIYF.

The chain uses TRBV4-1 and TRBJ2-1; no clear D. From germline, CDR1 is MGHRA and CDR2 YSYEKL. The CDR3 loop spans 14 amino acids. V dropped 3 bases and J dropped 9 bases, with 15 bases sitting between them. The CDR3 sequence is CASSQNHAGAEQFF. In DNA form, the CDR3 reads TGCGCCAGCAGCCAGAACCATGCCGGAGCTGAGCAGTTCTTC.

V gene TRBV29-1 combines with J gene TRBJ1-2, with D perhaps TRBD1 (5 bases). V gave up 7 bases and J gave up 5 bases, with 23 bases separating them. The CDR3 is 15 residues long. CDR1 and CDR2 (germline): SQVTM, ANQGSEA. The CDR3 loop reads CSAPGTQKGGYGYTF. CDR3 nucleotide sequence: TGCAGCGCTCCCGGGACGCAAAAAGGCGGATATGGCTACACCTTC.

The chain recombines TRBV6-1 with TRBJ2-7; possibly TRBD2 for D (6 bases). Trimming removed 10 bases at V and 0 bases at J, with 16 bases between. This CDR3 has 14 residues. The germline V gene has CDR1 MNHNS and CDR2 SASEGT. For the CDR3, the DNA is TGTGCCACCCTAGGAGGGGCCCCCTCCTACGAGCAGTACTTC. It codes for CATLGGAPSYEQYF.

The chain uses TRBV14 and TRBJ2-5; possibly TRBD1 for D (6 bases). Germline V gene data show CDR1 as SGHDN and CDR2 as FVKESK. The CDR3 has 23 amino acids. The V end lost 0 bases, the J end lost 7 bases, and 39 bases lay between the germline ends. CDR3 sequence (DNA): TGTGCCAGCAGCCAAGATCTGATTTCGGGCGCACAGGGAACCGCTGAATGGCTGCGGACCCAGTACTTC. This gives the protein CASSQDLISGAQGTAEWLRTQYF.

V and J are TRBV7-6 and TRBJ2-7; weak D call: TRBD1 (6 bases). Germline CDR1 and CDR2: SGHVS and FNYEAQ. The ends were cut back, 5 bases at V and 4 bases at J, with 18 bases in the middle. The CDR3 contains 15 residues. CDR3 in amino acids: CASSLRPGQPYEQYF. In nucleotides, the CDR3 is TGTGCCAGCAGCCTCCGCCCGGGACAACCTTACGAGCAGTACTTC. Combining the CDR3 with reference TRBV7-6 and TRBJ2-7 gives the whole variable domain GAGVSQSPRYKVTKRGQDVALRCDPISGHVSLYWYRQALGQGPEFLTYFNYEAQQDKSGLPNDRFSAERPEGSISTLTIQRTEQRDSAMYRCASSLRPGQPYEQYFGPGTRLTVT.

On this clone itself: This sample also contains other DNA sequences that code for the same CDR3. The chain carries TRBV4-1 and TRBJ1-1; unclear D gene. The V gene's germline CDR1 is MGHRA and CDR2 YSYEKL. This CDR3 spans 14 amino acids. With 1 base removed from V and 5 bases from J, the gap between germline ends came to 11 bases. The CDR3 DNA sequence: TGCGCCAGCAGCCAAGTTCTGGGAGGGACTGAAGCTTTCTTT. It codes for CASSQVLGGTEAFF.

The J gene is TRBJ2-1, the V gene TRBV9; 11 positions match TRBD2. The CDR3 covers 15 residues. Germline trimming cut 0 bases from V and 9 bases from J; bases unmatched to any gene: 5. Germline CDR1 reads SGDLS; CDR2 reads YYNGEE. CDR3 nucleotides: TGTGCCAGCAGCGTAGGTAGCGGGAGGGCCTCTGAGCAGTTCTTC. This codes for CASSVGSGRASEQFF. Full variable domain (remainder filled in from reference TRBV9 and TRBJ2-1): DSGVTQTPKHLITATGQRVTLRCSPRSGDLSVYWYQQSLDQGLQFLIQYYNGEERAKGNILERFSAQQFPDLHSELNLSSLELGDSALYFCASSVGSGRASEQFFGPGTRLTVL.

This chain uses TRBV6-6 with TRBJ1-5, with D hard to call. The CDR3 spans 14 residues. Deletions cut 6 bases from V and 4 bases from J, with 13 bases between. The germline CDR1 and CDR2 sequences are MNHNY and SVGAGI (reference sequence). CDR3 protein: CASSHNIGNQPQHF. As DNA, the CDR3 is TGTGCCAGCAGCCATAATATAGGGAATCAGCCCCAGCATTTT.

This chain uses TRBV5-1 with TRBJ1-1; 8 bases are shared with TRBD1. With 4 bases clipped from V and 8 bases from J, the junction kept 7 bases outside the gene matches. The CDR3 extends over 13 amino acids. In germline, CDR1 is SGHRS, CDR2 YFSETQ. The CDR3 sequence: CASSQGQGWEAFF. Written as DNA, the CDR3 is TGCGCCAGCAGCCAAGGACAGGGCTGGGAAGCTTTCTTT.

The count of this clone is one. Other DNA variants within this sample encode the same CDR3. V usage is TRBV14 and J usage is TRBJ2-1, with D unclear. The CDR3 loop spans 13 amino acids. CDR1 is SGHDN and CDR2 is FVKESK in the germline V gene. Trimming took off 1 base at V and 4 bases at J, with 5 bases between the two ends. CDR3 amino acids: CASSQGGYNEQFF. The CDR3, as DNA: TGTGCCAGCAGCCAAGGCGGATACAATGAGCAGTTCTTC. The whole variable domain, remainder taken from reference TRBV14 and TRBJ2-1, is EAGVTQFPSHSVIEKGQTVTLRCDPISGHDNLYWYRRVMGKEIKFLLHFVKESKQDESGMPNNRFLAERTGGTYSTLKVQPAELEDSGVYFCASSQGGYNEQFFGPGTRLTVL.

The chain combines TRBV30 with TRBJ2-1; 7 nucleotides match TRBD1. Per the germline V gene, CDR1 is GTSNPN and CDR2 is SVGIG (reference sequence). This CDR3 is 13 amino acids long. With 0 bases clipped from V and 8 bases from J, the junction kept 4 bases outside the gene matches. CDR3 in amino acids: CAWSVIGGDEQFF. Written as DNA, the CDR3 is TGTGCCTGGAGTGTTATAGGGGGCGATGAGCAGTTCTTC.

The chain uses TRBV6-5 and TRBJ2-7; D not certain. CDR3 size: 14 residues. V was clipped by 0 bases and J by 3 bases, with 9 bases between them. Germline values: CDR1 MNHEY, CDR2 SVGAGI. CDR3 coding DNA: TGTGCCAGCAGTTACTCGGCTAGGGTCTACGAGCAGTACTTC. Amino acid sequence: CASSYSARVYEQYF.

The rearrangement uses TRBV27 and TRBJ2-1, with D possibly being TRBD2 (6 bases). V lost 1 base, J lost 2 bases, and 15 bases lay in between. Germline V CDR1 and CDR2: MNHEY, SMNVEV (reference sequence). This CDR3 has 17 amino acids. The CDR3 protein is CASSLFLGTATYNEQFF. DNA for the CDR3: TGTGCCAGCAGTTTATTTCTCGGGACTGCAACCTACAATGAGCAGTTCTTC.

This clone was seen a single time. This chain connects TRBV7-9 to TRBJ2-3; 7 nucleotides line up with TRBD1. The CDR3 is 12 residues long. V gave up 5 bases and J gave up 9 bases; unmatched junction bases: 5. From germline, CDR1 is SEHNR and CDR2 FQNEAQ (reference sequence). The CDR3: CASSLGDSTQYF. The CDR3 nucleotides read TGTGCCAGCAGCCTCGGGGACAGCACGCAGTATTTT.

This clone showed up just once. The chain uses TRBV6-1 and TRBJ2-1, with 9 bases aligning to TRBD1. Germline-derived CDR1 and CDR2 are MNHNS and SASEGT. The V and J ends lost 6 bases and 4 bases, in that order; junction bases with no gene match: 1. The CDR3 sequence is 13 residues long. CDR3 bases: TGTGCCAGCAGGGGACAGGGTTACAATGAGCAGTTCTTC. It codes for CASRGQGYNEQFF.

The chain uses TRBV6-5 and TRBJ2-7, with TRBD1 identical over 8 bases. The CDR3 has 14 amino acids. Trimming cost V 2 bases and J 3 bases; bases outside gene matches: 3. Germline V lookup: CDR1 MNHEY, CDR2 SVGAGI. CDR3 in DNA: TGTGCCAGCAGTTACGGGACAGGTTACTACGAGCAGTACTTC. Its translation: CASSYGTGYYEQYF.

The chain employs TRBV7-9 and TRBJ2-1; D ambiguous. CDR3 size: 14 residues. V gave up 5 bases and J gave up 8 bases, with 16 bases separating them. Germline V CDR1 and CDR2: SEHNR, FQNEAQ (reference sequence). The CDR3 spells CASSHPDLPHEQFF. Here the CDR3 DNA reads TGTGCCAGCAGCCACCCCGACCTCCCCCATGAGCAGTTCTTC. Looking up the rest from reference TRBV7-9 and TRBJ2-1 gives the full variable domain: DTGVSQNPRHKITKRGQNVTFRCDPISEHNRLYWYRQTLGQGPEFLTYFQNEAQLEKSRLLSDRFSAERPKGSFSTLEIQRTEQGDSAMYLCASSHPDLPHEQFFGPGTRLTVL.